These 8 T cell receptor beta chains came from one sample sequenced in a study of CD8+ T cells in alopecia areata. Treatment defined: oral pan-JAK inhibitor, 5-10 mg twice daily. Extraction of RNA preceded its reverse transcription into cDNA, which served as the sequencing template. Clones were sequenced by immunoSEQ multiplex PCR, and TCRdb holds only the in-frame ones, with some missing. Of 70,000 or so clones listed, about 30% are singletons. Sequences were derived from CD8+ T cells sorted from blood, sampled at week 4, from a patient treated with tofacitinib. These receptors came from a human donor with alopecia areata.

This chain joins TRBV7-2 and TRBJ2-7, with D maybe TRBD2 (6 bases). This CDR3 comprises 13 residues. Deletions cut 6 bases from V and 5 bases from J, with 14 bases between. Germline V CDR1 and CDR2: SGHTA, FQGNSA. For the CDR3, the DNA is TGTGCCAGCAGACCTACCGGGAGCCACGAGCAGTACTTC. Translated: CASRPTGSHEQYF.

This rearrangement joins TRBV30 to TRBJ2-5, with a tentative D call TRBD1 (5 bases). CDR3 length: 13 amino acids. Trimming pared 1 base from V and 0 bases from J, leaving 6 bases between. CDR1 is GTSNPN and CDR2 is SVGIG in the germline V gene (reference sequence). DNA for the CDR3: TGTGCCTGGAGTGCGGACAACCAAGAGACCCAGTACTTC. Protein sequence: CAWSADNQETQYF.

The J gene is TRBJ2-6, the V gene TRBV29-1, with D unresolved. Germline CDR1 SQVTM, CDR2 ANQGSEA. The ends were cut back, 3 bases at V and 1 base at J, with 4 bases in the middle. The CDR3 contains 13 residues. The CDR3 sequence is CSVDSSGANVLTF. In nucleotides, the CDR3 is TGCAGCGTTGACAGTTCTGGGGCCAACGTCCTGACTTTC.

V usage is TRBV7-9 and J usage is TRBJ1-1, with D unclear. Trimming left V 10 bases short and J 3 bases short, with 18 bases between. The CDR3 runs 14 residues. Looked up from germline, CDR1 is SEHNR and CDR2 is FQNEAQ (reference sequence). In DNA form, the CDR3 reads TGTGCCATATACACCGACCCTGGGGACACTGAAGCTTTCTTT. As protein: CAIYTDPGDTEAFF.

In this sample, this clone turned up a few times. The chain couples TRBV7-9 to TRBJ2-1; maybe TRBD2 (6 bases). Germline CDR1 reads SEHNR; CDR2 reads FQNEAQ (reference sequence). Trimming pared 3 bases from V and 5 bases from J, leaving 17 bases between. The CDR3 totals 16 residues. For the CDR3, the DNA is TGTGCCAGCAGCTTTTCGGACTACCATTTCCACAATGAGCAGTTCTTC. It yields the protein CASSFSDYHFHNEQFF. The whole variable domain, filled in from reference TRBV7-9 and TRBJ2-1, reads DTGVSQNPRHKITKRGQNVTFRCDPISEHNRLYWYRQTLGQGPEFLTYFQNEAQLEKSRLLSDRFSAERPKGSFSTLEIQRTEQGDSAMYLCASSFSDYHFHNEQFFGPGTRLTVL.

This chain links TRBV6-1 with TRBJ2-7; 11 nucleotides match TRBD2. Germline V gives CDR1 MNHNS, CDR2 SASEGT. CDR3 length equals 16 residues. V trimming: 2 bases; J trimming: 2 bases; junction bases outside the gene matches: 5. This chain's CDR3 is CASSERGLAETYEQYF. CDR3 DNA sequence: TGTGCCAGCAGTGAAAGGGGACTAGCGGAGACCTACGAGCAGTACTTC.

A few counts support this clone. The gene calls are TRBV6-5 and TRBJ1-2; maybe TRBD1 (5 bases). V dropped 0 bases and J dropped 7 bases, with 12 bases sitting between them. This CDR3 contains 14 residues. Germline lookup yields CDR1 MNHEY and CDR2 SVGAGI. CDR3 loop: CASSYSQGAPGYTF. The CDR3 nucleotides are TGTGCCAGCAGTTACTCGCAGGGCGCCCCTGGCTACACCTTC.

This clone was detected only a few times. The genes are TRBV29-1 and TRBJ2-7; D is uncertain. V lost 5 bases, J lost 0 bases, and 14 bases lay in between. This CDR3 comprises 14 residues. Germline V lookup: CDR1 SQVTM, CDR2 ANQGSEA. CDR3 sequence (DNA): TGCAGCGTTTTAGGCATTAGGAGCTCCTACGAGCAGTACTTC. It is translated as CSVLGIRSSYEQYF.